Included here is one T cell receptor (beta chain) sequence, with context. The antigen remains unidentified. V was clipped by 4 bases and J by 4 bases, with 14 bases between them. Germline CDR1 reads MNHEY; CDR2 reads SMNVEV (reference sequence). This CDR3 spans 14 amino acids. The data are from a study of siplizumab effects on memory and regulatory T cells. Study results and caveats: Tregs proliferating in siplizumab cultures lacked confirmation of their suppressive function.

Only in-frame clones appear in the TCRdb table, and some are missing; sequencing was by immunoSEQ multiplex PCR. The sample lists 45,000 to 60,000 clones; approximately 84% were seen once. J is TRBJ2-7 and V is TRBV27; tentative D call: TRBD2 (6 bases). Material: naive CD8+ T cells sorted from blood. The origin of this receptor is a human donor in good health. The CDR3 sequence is CASSSGSAFYEQYF. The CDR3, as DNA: TGTGCCAGCAGTTCCGGGAGTGCCTTTTACGAGCAGTACTTC.